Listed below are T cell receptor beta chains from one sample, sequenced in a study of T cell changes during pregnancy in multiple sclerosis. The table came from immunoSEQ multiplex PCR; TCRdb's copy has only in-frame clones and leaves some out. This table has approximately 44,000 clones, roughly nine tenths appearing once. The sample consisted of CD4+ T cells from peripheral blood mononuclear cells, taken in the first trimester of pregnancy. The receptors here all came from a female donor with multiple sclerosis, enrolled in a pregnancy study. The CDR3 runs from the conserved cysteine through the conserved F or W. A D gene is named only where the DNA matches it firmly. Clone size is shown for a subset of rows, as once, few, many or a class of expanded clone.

CDR3: CASSVGGTVQETQYF
DNA: TGTGCCAGTAGTGTCGGAGGGACAGTCCAAGAGACCCAGTACTTC
size: -
D: -
J: TRBJ2-5
V: TRBV19

CDR3: CASRPTRSNYGYTF
DNA: TGTGCCAGCAGGCCTACTAGGTCTAACTATGGCTACACCTTC
size: -
D: -
J: TRBJ1-2
V: TRBV27

CDR3: CASSLFQGYSSGANVLTF
DNA: TGTGCCAGCAGTCTGTTTCAGGGATATAGCTCTGGGGCCAACGTCCTGACTTTC
size: -
D: -
J: TRBJ2-6
V: TRBV28

CDR3: CAWSVAGAFTRYYEQYF
DNA: TGTGCCTGGAGTGTAGCGGGAGCCTTTACACGTTACTACGAGCAGTACTTC
size: -
D: TRBD2
J: TRBJ2-7
V: TRBV30

CDR3: CASSTTSGIHNEQFF
DNA: TGTGCCAGCAGCACGACTAGCGGAATTCACAATGAGCAGTTCTTC
size: once
D: TRBD2
J: TRBJ2-1
V: TRBV7-9

CDR3: CASVARLNTEAFF
DNA: TGCGCCAGCGTAGCAAGATTGAACACTGAAGCTTTCTTT
size: -
D: -
J: TRBJ1-1
V: TRBV23-1

CDR3: CATSALTGGQTQYF
DNA: TGTGCCACCAGCGCCCTGACAGGGGGACAGACCCAGTACTTC
size: -
D: TRBD1
J: TRBJ2-5
V: TRBV15

CDR3: CASRRGNYGYTF
DNA: TGTGCCAGTAGGAGGGGGAACTATGGCTACACCTTC
size: -
D: -
J: TRBJ1-2
V: TRBV19

CDR3: CASTLNQGSNSPLHF
DNA: TGTGCCAGCACCCTCAACCAGGGCTCCAATTCACCCCTCCACTTT
size: -
D: -
J: TRBJ1-6
V: TRBV27

CDR3: CASSIQGGSSYNEQFF
DNA: TGTGCCAGTAGTATACAGGGCGGGAGCTCCTACAATGAGCAGTTCTTC
size: -
D: TRBD2
J: TRBJ2-1
V: TRBV19

CDR3: CASSQRGQGVATNEKLFF
DNA: TGTGCCAGCAGTCAAAGGGGACAGGGGGTCGCAACTAATGAAAAACTGTTTTTT
size: -
D: TRBD1
J: TRBJ1-4
V: TRBV5-4

CDR3: CATADRGRSDTQYF
DNA: TGTGCCACCGCGGACAGGGGGCGATCAGATACGCAGTATTTT
size: -
D: TRBD1
J: TRBJ2-3
V: TRBV11-2

CDR3: CASRQGSRATGELFF
DNA: TGTGCCAGTCGCCAGGGGTCCCGGGCGACCGGGGAGCTGTTTTTT
size: -
D: -
J: TRBJ2-2
V: TRBV19

CDR3: CASRERAGGTEAFF
DNA: TGTGCCAGCAGGGAGAGGGCAGGGGGTACTGAAGCTTTCTTT
size: few
D: TRBD1
J: TRBJ1-1
V: TRBV2

CDR3: CASSPASGVRTGELFF
DNA: TGTGCCAGCAGCCCCGCTTCGGGAGTCCGGACCGGGGAGCTGTTTTTT
size: -
D: -
J: TRBJ2-2
V: TRBV7-9

CDR3: CASSLWGVGYNEQFF
DNA: TGTGCCAGCAGCTTGTGGGGGGTTGGCTACAATGAGCAGTTCTTC
size: -
D: -
J: TRBJ2-1
V: TRBV5-6

CDR3: CAIRDRGTNTEAFF
DNA: TGTGCCATCAGGGACAGGGGAACGAACACTGAAGCTTTCTTT
size: -
D: TRBD1
J: TRBJ1-1
V: TRBV10-3

CDR3: CAINRAVWDQPQHF
DNA: TGTGCCATCAACAGGGCGGTTTGGGATCAGCCCCAGCATTTT
size: once
D: -
J: TRBJ1-5
V: TRBV6-5

CDR3: CASQLAPNTGELFF
DNA: TGTGCCAGCCAACTAGCGCCGAACACCGGGGAGCTGTTTTTT
size: -
D: TRBD2
J: TRBJ2-2
V: TRBV2